This entry lists 2 T cell receptor beta chains sequenced from one sample in a study of spatial heterogeneity in lung cancer. For these receptors, no antigen is known. One entry per CDR3 protein results from TCRdb running MiXCR on the 5' RACE reads. The table has some 11,000 distinct CDR3 sequences, just over 5% seen once; the top ten hold 9.5% to 15%. Study-wide results and limits: The study found that expanded intratumoral alpha and beta TCR counts tracked tumor mutation counts.

Indicated time point: sample taken at primary tumor resection. The sequencing here drew on lung tumor tissue, taken at surgery. These receptors all stem from a male donor with early-stage non-small cell lung cancer.

By its share, this clonotype is medium-sized. The J gene is TRBJ1-5, the V gene TRBV7-9; no firm D call. CDR3 size: 13 residues. Germline V gives CDR1 SEHNR, CDR2 FQNEAQ (reference sequence). Trimming stripped 4 bases from V and 7 bases from J, with 11 bases between. This CDR3 reads CASSYSSLQPQHF. The CDR3 region has the DNA TGTGCCAGCAGCTATTCTTCTCTGCAGCCCCAGCATTTT. The full variable domain, its missing parts supplied by reference TRBV7-9 and TRBJ1-5, is DTGVSQNPRHKITKRGQNVTFRCDPISEHNRLYWYRQTLGQGPEFLTYFQNEAQLEKSRLLSDRFSAERPKGSFSTLEIQRTEQGDSAMYLCASSYSSLQPQHFGDGTRLSIL.

The chain couples TRBV3-1 to TRBJ1-5; D perhaps matches TRBD1 (5 bases). The germline V and J ends were trimmed by 3 bases and 3 bases, with 15 bases remaining between them. This CDR3 region has 16 residues. Germline V gene lookup returns CDR1 LGHDT and CDR2 YNNKEL (reference sequence). This CDR3 is CASSHGPGKDNQPQHF. As DNA, the CDR3 is TGTGCCAGCAGCCATGGCCCAGGGAAAGACAATCAGCCCCAGCATTTT.